Listed below are T cell receptor beta chains from one sample, sequenced in a study of regulatory T cells in long-lasting Graves disease. Via MiXCR, TCRdb re-called the multiplex PCR reads, giving one row per CDR3 protein. Altogether roughly 610,000 distinct CDR3 sequences are present, around 17% being singletons, with the ten largest covering 15% to 20%. In addition, the sample was reused for a study of T cells in Graves' hyperthyroidism and ophthalmopathy.

Sequenced material: peripheral blood mononuclear cells (PBMCs), taken at new diagnosis, from a patient treated with antithyroid drugs. Receptor source: a woman aged 30 to 39 with Graves disease. The CDR3 runs from the conserved cysteine through the conserved F or W. D genes are given only for firm matches. Size tells how often a clone was seen (once, few, many) or the class of an expanded clone, and some rows leave it out.

j_call clone_size cdr3_length d_call v_call cdr3_nt cdr3_aa
TRBJ2-5 - 15 TRBD1 TRBV3-1 TGTGCCAGCAGCGTATCTGGACAGGGCCCAGAGACCCAGTACTTC CASSVSGQGPETQYF
TRBJ1-3 few 15 - TRBV18 TGTGCCAGCTCACCACCAGCGGGCCGGCAAAACACCATATATTTT CASSPPAGRQNTIYF
TRBJ1-5 - 19 - TRBV11-2 TGTGCCAGCATCCGGACCGGGGGGCGCATCCCATATAGCAATCAGCCCCAGCATTTT CASIRTGGRIPYSNQPQHF
TRBJ2-7 - 12 - TRBV20-1 TGCAGTGCTGGCAGGGAATTTAACGAGCAGTACTTC CSAGREFNEQYF
TRBJ2-7 - 15 TRBD2 TRBV19 TGTGCCAGTAGTATAAGCGGCGGGAGGCTTTACGAGCAGTACTTC CASSISGGRLYEQYF
TRBJ2-7 many 14 - TRBV6-1 TGTGCCACCCGATACACGTCAATGGGCTACGAGCAGTACTTC CATRYTSMGYEQYF
TRBJ2-1 once 14 TRBD2 TRBV20-1 TGCAGTGCTACTAGCGGGAGTTACTACAATGAGCAGTTCTTC CSATSGSYYNEQFF
TRBJ2-5 - 11 - TRBV10-3 TGTGCCACCTCTGGGACGGAGACCCAGTACTTC CATSGTETQYF
TRBJ2-1 many 16 - TRBV14 TGTGCCAGCAGCCGCCTTAGTGCCCCCTCCTACAATGAGCAGTTCTTC CASSRLSAPSYNEQFF
TRBJ2-3 - 14 TRBD1 TRBV29-1 TGCAGCGTTCGAGGACAGGGGGGTTCAGATACGCAGTATTTT CSVRGQGGSDTQYF
TRBJ1-1 - 14 - TRBV27 TGTGCCAGCAGTTTACGGGAAGCGGGGACTGAAGCTTTCTTT CASSLREAGTEAFF
TRBJ2-1 many 18 TRBD2 TRBV12-3/TRBV12-4 TGTGCCAGCAGTTCTAGACTAGCGGGTAAGGGTTCCTACAATGAGCAGTTCTTC CASSSRLAGKGSYNEQFF
TRBJ1-5 many 12 - TRBV12-3/TRBV12-4 TGTGCCAGCACGACAGCAGTTCAGCCCCAGCATTTT CASTTAVQPQHF
TRBJ2-3 few 17 - TRBV3-1 TGTGCCAGCAGCCGATTATGGGGGCGGTCGGGTTCAGATACGCAGTATTTT CASSRLWGRSGSDTQYF
TRBJ2-4 few 16 - TRBV6-2/TRBV6-3 TGTGCCAGCAGTTACTCTGGGGTGGGAGCCAAAAACATTCAGTACTTC CASSYSGVGAKNIQYF
TRBJ1-5 - 15 TRBD1 TRBV28 TGTGCCAGCAGTGAAAGACAGGGGGAGGACCAGCCCCAGCATTTT CASSERQGEDQPQHF